This entry lists 30 T cell receptor beta chains sequenced from one sample in a study of blood T cell repertoires in COVID-19. TCRdb's table, derived via immunoSEQ multiplex PCR, lists solely in-frame clones and lacks some. The sample contains about 150,000 clones, roughly 84% of which appear only once. Material for sequencing was peripheral blood. Source of these receptors: a woman aged 55-70 years with COVID-19, enrolled during active disease.

V and J are TRBV2 and TRBJ1-2, with 11 bases lining up with TRBD1. The junction had 6 bases not matched to a gene; V was cut back by 6 bases and J by 6 bases. Germline V CDR1 and CDR2: SNHLY, FYNNEI. The CDR3 is 14 residues long. The CDR3 sequence is CASRGQGVEDGYTF. CDR3 nucleotide sequence: TGTGCCAGCAGGGGACAGGGGGTGGAAGATGGCTACACCTTC.

V gene TRBV18 combines with J gene TRBJ1-1, with D maybe TRBD1 (5 bases). This CDR3 has 13 amino acids. CDR1 KGHSH and CDR2 LQKENI come from the germline V gene. The CDR3 DNA sequence: TGTGCTACACTCGGGGGGTTAAACACTGAAGCTTTCTTT. As protein: CATLGGLNTEAFF. The variable domain in full, with the rest retrieved from reference TRBV18 and TRBJ1-1, is NAGVMQNPRHLVRRRGQEARLRCSPMKGHSHVYWYRQLPEEGLKFMVYLQKENIIDESGMPKERFSAEFPKEGPSILRIQQVVRGDSAAYFCATLGGLNTEAFFGQGTRLTVV.

This chain uses TRBV30 with TRBJ1-4; D unclear. Germline V lookup: CDR1 GTSNPN, CDR2 SVGIG (reference sequence). There are 13 residues in the CDR3. Trimming shortened V by 3 bases and J by 4 bases, and 9 bases separated the two germline ends. This chain's CDR3 is CAWSPGYNEKLFF. DNA of the CDR3: TGTGCCTGGAGCCCAGGATATAATGAAAAACTGTTTTTT.

The chain joins TRBV9 to TRBJ2-2; 15 bases align to TRBD2. J lost 4 bases, V lost 0 bases, and 7 bases had no gene match. The CDR3 is made up of 19 amino acids. The germline gives CDR1 SGDLS, CDR2 YYNGEE. CDR3 DNA sequence: TGTGCCAGCAGCGTAGCGGGACTAGCGGGAGGAGGGGGCACCGGGGAGCTGTTTTTT. Its protein is CASSVAGLAGGGGTGELFF.

The J gene is TRBJ2-3, the V gene TRBV5-1; no clear D gene. Trimming cost V 0 bases and J 6 bases, with 11 bases left between them. The CDR3 runs 14 residues. Germline V CDR1 and CDR2: SGHRS, YFSETQ. The CDR3 sequence: CASSLEGDSDTQYF. The CDR3 DNA is TGCGCCAGCAGCTTGGAAGGCGACTCCGATACGCAGTATTTT. The full variable domain, with the rest looked up from reference TRBV5-1 and TRBJ2-3, is KAGVTQTPRYLIKTRGQQVTLSCSPISGHRSVSWYQQTPGQGLQFLFEYFSETQRNKGNFPGRFSGRQFSNSRSEMNVSTLELGDSALYLCASSLEGDSDTQYFGPGTRLTVL.

V usage is TRBV6-5 and J usage is TRBJ1-4, with D perhaps TRBD1 (5 bases). CDR1 is MNHEY, CDR2 SVGAGI, per germline. The CDR3 is 15 residues long. Trimming removed 6 bases at V and 0 bases at J, with 11 bases between. CDR3 protein: CASRSDSATNEKLFF. The CDR3, as DNA: TGTGCCAGCAGATCCGACAGTGCAACTAATGAAAAACTGTTTTTT.

This sequence joins TRBV12-3 or TRBV12-4 and TRBJ1-6; no clear D. CDR3 size: 13 residues. V was pared by 5 bases and J by 9 bases, with 11 bases between. As DNA, the CDR3 is TGTGCCAGCAGTCTTACCGACATTTCACCCCTCCACTTT. The encoded protein is CASSLTDISPLHF.

The chain recombines TRBV19 with TRBJ1-3; D possibly corresponds to TRBD1 (5 bases). This CDR3 is built from 15 residues. V lost 7 bases, J lost 0 bases, and 13 bases lay in between. The germline CDR1 and CDR2 sequences are LNHDA and SQIVND (reference sequence). The CDR3, as DNA: TGTGCCAGTAAGGGGCCGTTAAGCTCTGGAAACACCATATATTTT. This translates into CASKGPLSSGNTIYF.

The chain combines TRBV10-1 with TRBJ2-3, with D possibly TRBD2 on 7 matching bases. Germline assignment: CDR1 WNHNN and CDR2 SYGVQD (reference sequence). The ends were cut back, 0 bases at V and 4 bases at J, with 14 bases in the middle. The CDR3 extends over 16 amino acids. The CDR3, as DNA: TGCGCCAGCAGTGAGTCGACGGGGGGCGGCTCAGATACGCAGTATTTT. It specifies CASSESTGGGSDTQYF.

This rearrangement joins TRBV25-1 to TRBJ2-5, with no clear D. Trimming removed 4 bases from V and 4 bases from J, with 10 bases in between. The CDR3 covers 13 residues. CDR1 and CDR2 from the germline V gene are MGHDK and SYGVNS. Here the CDR3 reads CASSGAFGETQYF. CDR3 DNA sequence: TGTGCCAGCAGTGGGGCTTTTGGAGAGACCCAGTACTTC.

The chain employs TRBV6-6 and TRBJ1-3; tentative D call: TRBD1 (6 bases). Germline values: CDR1 MNHNY, CDR2 SVGAGI (reference sequence). V shed 6 bases and J shed 0 bases, with 24 bases lying between them. There are 19 residues in the CDR3. The CDR3 DNA is TGTGCCAGCAGCTCCCTGGGCCAGGGGATAAGACCCTCTGGAAACACCATATATTTT. It specifies CASSSLGQGIRPSGNTIYF.

The chain links TRBV18 to TRBJ1-1; D unresolved. V was cut by 6 bases and J by 1 base, with 15 bases left in between. Germline assignment: CDR1 KGHSH and CDR2 LQKENI. This CDR3 is built from 15 residues. The CDR3 protein is CASSPPVGRNTEAFF. The CDR3 DNA follows: TGTGCCAGCTCGCCTCCGGTGGGCAGGAACACTGAAGCTTTCTTT.

This chain links TRBV6-6 with TRBJ1-1; 9 bases match TRBD1. CDR3 length: 15 residues. Germline CDR1 reads MNHNY; CDR2 reads SVGAGI (reference sequence). V shed 6 bases and J 3 bases; nucleotides not matched to a gene: 8. This CDR3 reads CASRNGQGRDTEAFF. CDR3 nucleotides: TGTGCCAGCAGGAACGGACAGGGGAGGGACACTGAAGCTTTCTTT.

This clone was counted only a few times. V usage is TRBV5-1 and J usage is TRBJ1-5, with 9 bases identical to TRBD1. The CDR3 has 16 amino acids. CDR1 is SGHRS, CDR2 YFSETQ, per germline. Trimming at V came to 4 bases and at J to 4 bases, leaving 9 bases not matched to a gene. For the CDR3, the DNA is TGCGCCAGCAGCCCTGGGACAGGGAATGCTAATCAGCCCCAGCATTTT. This translates into CASSPGTGNANQPQHF.

The rearrangement uses TRBV5-1 and TRBJ2-1; D uncertain. There are 18 residues in the CDR3. V lost 0 bases to trimming and J lost 0 bases, with 16 bases between them. Germline CDR1 SGHRS, CDR2 YFSETQ. The CDR3 DNA sequence: TGCGCCAGCAGCTTGGGTCCTAGAAGTAGGAGCTCCTACAATGAGCAGTTCTTC. Its protein product is CASSLGPRSRSSYNEQFF.

The chain combines TRBV13 with TRBJ2-1; 8 bases are a match to TRBD1. Germline V gene lookup returns CDR1 PRHDT and CDR2 FYEKMQ (reference sequence). V lost 0 bases, J lost 13 bases, and 5 bases stayed unmatched. CDR3 length equals 13 residues. For the CDR3, the DNA is TGTGCCAGCAGCTTAGGCGTGACAGGGGAACAGTTCTTC. Translating it yields CASSLGVTGEQFF.

The chain links TRBV11-2 to TRBJ2-1; TRBD2 aligns across 10 bases. V shed 7 bases, J shed 6 bases, and the junction held 6 bases outside the gene matches. The CDR3 totals 14 residues. CDR1 and CDR2 (germline): SGHAT, FQNNGV. The CDR3 DNA follows: TGTGCCAGCACGAGGCTAGCGGGAGTCAATGAGCAGTTCTTC. This gives the protein CASTRLAGVNEQFF.

This chain connects TRBV7-3 to TRBJ1-6, with D possibly TRBD1 on 6 matching bases. V lost 2 bases, J lost 10 bases, and 15 bases lay in between. This CDR3 is 15 amino acids long. Germline CDR1 and CDR2: SGHTA and FQGTGA. The CDR3 loop is CASSLQPGEYSPLHF. CDR3 DNA: TGTGCCAGCAGCTTACAGCCAGGGGAATACTCACCCCTCCACTTT.

J is TRBJ1-1 and V is TRBV30; 8 nucleotides line up with TRBD1. After removal of 2 bases from V and 5 bases from J, the junction contained 7 bases not matched to a gene. The length of the CDR3 is 14 residues. The germline gives CDR1 GTSNPN, CDR2 SVGIG (reference sequence). The CDR3: CAWSFTGGRTEAFF. The CDR3 DNA follows: TGTGCCTGGAGTTTTACAGGGGGAAGGACTGAAGCTTTCTTT.

J is TRBJ1-2 and V is TRBV15, with D perhaps TRBD1 (5 bases). This CDR3 has 12 amino acids. V was shortened by 3 bases and J by 4 bases, with 6 bases between the two germline ends. CDR1 and CDR2 from the germline V gene are LNHNV and YYDKDF (reference sequence). The CDR3: CATSSDSYGYTF. DNA for the CDR3: TGTGCCACCAGCAGCGACAGCTATGGCTACACCTTC.

The chain employs TRBV4-1 and TRBJ1-1; D gene uncertain. The CDR3 loop spans 14 amino acids. Between the trimmed V and J ends, which lost 0 bases and 5 bases, there was a span of 10 bases. The V gene's germline CDR1 is MGHRA and CDR2 YSYEKL. CDR3 residues: CASSQDGGRTEAFF. DNA for the CDR3: TGCGCCAGCAGCCAAGACGGAGGGAGAACTGAAGCTTTCTTT.

This chain connects TRBV5-1 to TRBJ2-1; 7 bases map to TRBD1. J gave up 8 bases and V 4 bases, and 6 bases lay outside the gene matches. CDR1 and CDR2 from the germline V gene are SGHRS and YFSETQ. CDR3 length equals 13 residues. CDR3 residues: CASSRQGSDEQFF. CDR3 sequence (DNA): TGCGCCAGCAGCCGACAGGGAAGTGATGAGCAGTTCTTC.

The J gene is TRBJ2-7, the V gene TRBV5-5, with D unclear. Germline V gene lookup returns CDR1 SGHKS and CDR2 YYEKEE (reference sequence). This CDR3 has 12 amino acids. Trimming took 1 base from V and 5 from J, leaving 7 bases between them. CDR3 bases: TGTGCCAGCAGCTTGTATCGGGACGAGCAGTACTTC. Translated: CASSLYRDEQYF.

The chain joins TRBV6-5 to TRBJ1-2; D unresolved. The V and J ends lost 8 bases and 4 bases respectively, with 14 bases between them. This CDR3 comprises 13 residues. In germline, CDR1 is MNHEY, CDR2 SVGAGI. The CDR3, as DNA: TGTGCCAGCTGGGCCACGCGAAGCTATGGCTACACCTTC. Its protein is CASWATRSYGYTF.

This clone appeared a few times. This chain links TRBV5-5 with TRBJ1-2; TRBD1 matches at 8 bases. The CDR3 runs to 17 residues. The V and J ends lost 4 bases and 3 bases, in that order; junction bases with no gene match: 14. Germline V gene sequence: CDR1 SGHKS, CDR2 YYEKEE (reference sequence). In DNA, the CDR3 is TGTGCCAGCAGCACGTCCGGGACAGGTGAACTCTACTATGGCTACACCTTC. It translates to CASSTSGTGELYYGYTF.

The J gene is TRBJ1-4, the V gene TRBV25-1; 8 bases are shared with TRBD1. The trim removed 5 bases at V and 2 bases at J, leaving 10 bases unmatched. There are 17 residues in the CDR3. In germline, CDR1 is MGHDK, CDR2 SYGVNS. The DNA of the CDR3 is TGTGCCAGCAGTCTCCGGACAGGGCCCTCCACTAATGAAAAACTGTTTTTT. As protein: CASSLRTGPSTNEKLFF.

CDR3 residues: CASSRSASGSYNEQFF. The CDR3 DNA reads TGCGCCAGCAGTAGGTCAGCTAGCGGGAGTTACAATGAGCAGTTCTTC. The chain has TRBV10-1 and TRBJ2-1, with 10 bases that match TRBD2. V gave up 5 bases and J gave up 4 bases; unmatched junction bases: 8. Germline CDR1 is WNHNN and CDR2 is SYGVQD (reference sequence). This CDR3 comprises 16 residues.

The genes are TRBV2 and TRBJ1-4, with 8 nucleotides matching TRBD1. The V gene end was trimmed by 8 bases and the J gene end by 5 bases; junction bases not matched to a gene: 4. Germline V lookup: CDR1 SNHLY, CDR2 FYNNEI. This CDR3 contains 13 residues. CDR3 DNA: TGTGCCAGCGGAAGGACAGGGAATGAAAAACTGTTTTTT. Translating it yields CASGRTGNEKLFF.

The V call is TRBV3-1 (or the pseudogene TRBV3-2), the J call TRBJ2-3; D is possibly TRBD2 (5 bases). The CDR3 sequence is 16 residues long. In germline, CDR1 is LGHDT, CDR2 YNNKEL (reference sequence). Trimming removed 4 bases at V and 0 bases at J, with 14 bases between. Written as DNA, the CDR3 is TGTGCCAGCAGCCCGTCGATAAAGCGGAGCACAGATACGCAGTATTTT. The encoded protein is CASSPSIKRSTDTQYF.

The chain employs TRBV12-3 or TRBV12-4 and TRBJ1-3; D possibly corresponds to TRBD1 (5 bases). Trimming cost V 7 bases and J 4 bases, with 11 bases left between them. This CDR3 region has 13 residues. For the CDR3, the DNA is TGTGCCAGCAAGGGGCACCCGGGAAACACCATATATTTT. This codes for CASKGHPGNTIYF.